These 23 T cell receptor beta chains were all obtained from the same sample, sequenced in a study of blood T cell repertoires in COVID-19. Assay: immunoSEQ multiplex PCR; the TCRdb copy retains only in-frame clones and omits some. The repertoire holds 300,000 to 350,000 clones, 90% seen once, with about 4.2% in the top ten. Sequencing was carried out using PBMCs or T cells enriched from blood (not recorded which). Source of these receptors: a woman in her twenties or thirties who had been exposed to COVID-19.

This rearrangement joins TRBV25-1 to TRBJ2-5; possibly TRBD2 for D (5 bases). Germline V lookup: CDR1 MGHDK, CDR2 SYGVNS. The V end lost 6 bases, the J end lost 7 bases, and 15 bases lay between the germline ends. This CDR3 contains 13 residues. The CDR3 DNA sequence: TGTGCCAGCAGCCCCCCGGAGGTACGGACCCAGTACTTC. It is translated as CASSPPEVRTQYF. The whole variable domain, remainder taken from reference TRBV25-1 and TRBJ2-5, is EADIYQTPRYLVIGTGKKITLECSQTMGHDKMYWYQQDPGMELHLIHYSYGVNSTEKGDLSSESTVSRIRTEHFPLTLESARPSHTSQYLCASSPPEVRTQYFGPGTRLLVL.

This clone was seen more than once but under ten times. The chain combines TRBV27 with TRBJ2-1; possibly TRBD2 for D (6 bases). Germline CDR1 MNHEY, CDR2 SMNVEV (reference sequence). The V end was cut by 5 bases, the J end by 6 bases, with 17 bases between. The CDR3 spans 15 residues. CDR3: CASSVMAGTPNEQFF. The CDR3 coding sequence is TGTGCCAGCAGTGTAATGGCCGGGACTCCCAATGAGCAGTTCTTC.

The genes are TRBV4-3 and TRBJ2-3; 11 nucleotides agree with TRBD2. Trimming at V came to 4 bases and at J to 4 bases, leaving 13 bases not matched to a gene. This CDR3 comprises 18 residues. Germline CDR1 is LGHNA and CDR2 is YSLEER. The CDR3 nucleotides read TGCGCCAGCAGCCCTAGGGGTAGCGGGGGGGATCGTGCAGATACGCAGTATTTT. Translation gives CASSPRGSGGDRADTQYF.

This sequence joins TRBV4-1 and TRBJ1-4; a possible D gene is TRBD1 (5 bases). V gave up 3 bases and J gave up 3 bases, with 11 bases separating them. The germline V gene has CDR1 MGHRA and CDR2 YSYEKL. This CDR3 is built from 15 residues. CDR3 residues: CASSHPPGANEKLFF. The DNA for the CDR3 is TGCGCCAGCAGCCATCCTCCGGGGGCTAATGAAAAACTGTTTTTT.

The J gene is TRBJ2-5, the V gene TRBV4-2, with D possibly TRBD2 on 5 matching bases. Trimming cost V 5 bases and J 7 bases, with 20 bases left between them. The CDR3 has 15 residues. Germline assignment: CDR1 LGHNA and CDR2 YNFKEQ. The CDR3 nucleotides read TGTGCCAGCAGCGAAGGGAAGGGTGTCAGCGGGACCCAGTACTTC. Its protein is CASSEGKGVSGTQYF.

V is TRBV5-4 and J is TRBJ2-2; 9 nucleotides match TRBD2. Unmatched junction bases numbered 8, after V lost 4 bases and J lost 7 bases. The CDR3 runs 15 residues. CDR1 is SGHNT and CDR2 is YYREEE in the germline V gene (reference sequence). The CDR3, as DNA: TGTGCCAGCAGCCGTAGCGGGGGAAGCGTCGGGGAGCTGTTTTTT. Protein: CASSRSGGSVGELFF.

This chain joins TRBV5-4 and TRBJ1-6, with D perhaps matching TRBD1 (5 bases). With 0 bases removed from V and 7 bases from J, the gap between germline ends came to 17 bases. In germline, CDR1 is SGHNT, CDR2 YYREEE (reference sequence). The CDR3 has 17 amino acids. The chain's CDR3 is CASSLVGWGGMNSPLHF. The CDR3 region has the DNA TGTGCCAGCAGCTTGGTCGGTTGGGGGGGGATGAATTCACCCCTCCACTTT.

This rearrangement joins TRBV5-1 to TRBJ2-1; TRBD2 matches at 8 bases. CDR1 is SGHRS, CDR2 YFSETQ, per germline. The CDR3 consists of 18 residues. Germline trimming cut 1 base from V and 2 bases from J; bases unmatched to any gene: 11. CDR3 nucleotide sequence: TGCGCCAGCAGCTTGCGGGGGGGTCCCGGGACTACCTACAATGAGCAGTTCTTC. This sequence encodes CASSLRGGPGTTYNEQFF.

This chain connects TRBV6-2 or TRBV6-3 to TRBJ2-1; 9 bases agree with TRBD1. Trimming removed 2 bases from V and 4 bases from J; junction bases left unmatched: 3. CDR1 is MNHEY, CDR2 SVGEGT, per germline. This CDR3 contains 15 residues. The CDR3: CASSYPQGAYNEQFF. The CDR3 coding sequence is TGTGCCAGCAGTTACCCACAGGGGGCGTACAATGAGCAGTTCTTC.

CDR3 loop: CASSQGGYNEQFF. In DNA form, the CDR3 reads TGCGCCAGCAGCCAGGGAGGCTACAATGAGCAGTTCTTC. V is TRBV4-1 and J is TRBJ2-1; D possibly corresponds to TRBD2 (6 bases). V lost 3 bases and J 3 bases, leaving 6 bases between the germline ends. The germline CDR1 and CDR2 sequences are MGHRA and YSYEKL. The CDR3 sequence is 13 residues long.

The chain employs TRBV6-5 and TRBJ1-2, with 7 bases identical to TRBD1. Germline V lookup: CDR1 MNHEY, CDR2 SVGAGI. The CDR3 has 14 amino acids. The V and J ends lost 6 bases and 5 bases, in that order; junction bases with no gene match: 9. In DNA form, the CDR3 reads TGTGCCAGCAGCTACAGGGGAGGGGAGTATGGCTACACCTTC. Protein: CASSYRGGEYGYTF.

V is TRBV4-1 and J is TRBJ1-5; D is possibly TRBD1 (6 bases). Germline V lookup: CDR1 MGHRA, CDR2 YSYEKL. Trimming pared 5 bases from V and 12 bases from J, leaving 14 bases between. The CDR3 runs to 12 residues. In nucleotides, the CDR3 is TGCGCCAGCAGCGGAGAGGACAGACTCCAGCATTTT. Translating gives CASSGEDRLQHF.

Note on this clone: Other nucleotide sequences from this sample produce the same CDR3. The rearrangement joins TRBV5-1 to TRBJ1-4, with D unclear. Germline CDR1 SGHRS, CDR2 YFSETQ. The CDR3 has 14 residues. Trimming took off 0 bases at V and 5 bases at J, with 8 bases between the two ends. CDR3: CASSLVARNEKLFF. The CDR3 DNA reads as TGCGCCAGCAGCTTGGTAGCTAGGAATGAAAAACTGTTTTTT.

The chain joins TRBV6-6 to TRBJ1-5; D is unclear. V lost 5 bases to trimming and J lost 9 bases, with 11 bases between them. The CDR3 is made up of 12 amino acids. CDR1 is MNHNY, CDR2 SVGAGI, per germline (reference sequence). As DNA, the CDR3 is TGTGCCAGCAGTCCTATGTGGTGGCCCCAGCATTTT. Translating gives CASSPMWWPQHF.

The chain recombines TRBV27 with TRBJ1-1; D perhaps matches TRBD1 (5 bases). Germline CDR1 reads MNHEY; CDR2 reads SMNVEV (reference sequence). CDR3 length equals 12 residues. The V gene lost 5 bases and the J gene lost 10 bases, with 14 bases spanning the gap. CDR3 region: CASSRGGARAFF. DNA for the CDR3: TGTGCCAGCAGTAGGGGCGGCGCCCGAGCTTTCTTT.

The chain has TRBV9 and TRBJ1-6; D unclear. The CDR3 consists of 16 residues. Trimming took off 0 bases at V and 10 bases at J, with 17 bases between the two ends. Germline assignment: CDR1 SGDLS and CDR2 YYNGEE. Written as DNA, the CDR3 is TGTGCCAGCAGCGTAGATGCAGGCTCACGGGGATCACCCCTCCACTTT. This gives the protein CASSVDAGSRGSPLHF.

The gene calls are TRBV12-3 or TRBV12-4 and TRBJ1-2; TRBD1 agrees at 7 bases. V was clipped by 6 bases and J by 3 bases; unmatched bases: 4. CDR3 length: 13 amino acids. DNA of the CDR3: TGTGCCAGCAGCTCCGACAGGGACTATGGCTACACCTTC. Translation gives CASSSDRDYGYTF.

The J gene is TRBJ1-2, the V gene TRBV4-3; D ambiguous. This CDR3 has 12 amino acids. V shed 4 bases and J shed 7 bases, with 10 bases lying between them. Germline assignment: CDR1 LGHNA and CDR2 YSLEER. The CDR3 bases are TGCGCCAGCAGCCCCGGGAGAGGTGGCTACACCTTC. It translates to CASSPGRGGYTF.

The V call is TRBV19, the J call TRBJ2-4; 9 bases are shared with TRBD2. The germline V gene encodes CDR1 LNHDA and CDR2 SQIVND (reference sequence). Trimming removed 5 bases from V and 3 bases from J; junction bases left unmatched: 5. The CDR3 spans 15 residues. The CDR3 nucleotides are TGTGCCAGTAGTGCGGGGGGGCGATTCAAAAACATTCAGTACTTC. Its protein product is CASSAGGRFKNIQYF.

This chain links TRBV12-3 or TRBV12-4 with TRBJ1-1; D is uncertain. V dropped 6 bases and J dropped 9 bases, with 14 bases sitting between them. CDR3 length: 12 residues. CDR3 sequence: CASSKEIVKAFF. The DNA for the CDR3 is TGTGCCAGCAGCAAGGAGATTGTTAAAGCTTTCTTT.

The chain has TRBV4-1 and TRBJ1-6, with D perhaps matching TRBD1 (6 bases). Germline V lookup: CDR1 MGHRA, CDR2 YSYEKL. V lost 3 bases and J lost 5, with 17 bases in between. The CDR3 runs 17 residues. CDR3 coding DNA: TGCGCCAGCAGCCATGTATCTGGGGGGGCCGATAATTCACCCCTCCACTTT. This encodes CASSHVSGGADNSPLHF.

The chain uses TRBV27 and TRBJ2-7; D is unresolved. The V and J ends lost 6 bases and 2 bases respectively, with 8 bases between them. Per the germline V gene, CDR1 is MNHEY and CDR2 is SMNVEV (reference sequence). This CDR3 is built from 12 residues. The CDR3 region has the DNA TGTGCCAGCAGCAGTTCAGCCTACGAGCAGTACTTC. This codes for CASSSSAYEQYF.

This clone occurred a few times. The J gene is TRBJ1-4, the V gene TRBV4-1, with TRBD1 matching 10 bases. There are 15 residues in the CDR3. CDR1 and CDR2 from the germline V gene are MGHRA and YSYEKL. V gave up 4 bases and J gave up 7 bases; unmatched junction bases: 6. The CDR3 region has the DNA TGCGCCAGCAGCCTATCCGGGACAGGGGTTGAAAAACTGTTTTTT. Translating gives CASSLSGTGVEKLFF.